Shown below are 27 T cell receptor beta chains from a single sample sequenced in a study of cytomegalovirus exposure and HLA in healthy donors. The PCR ran on 60 Vbeta and 13 Jbeta primers. Libraries were prepared by immunoSEQ multiplex PCR; TCRdb keeps only in-frame clonotypes and omits some of them. The sample contains some 99,000 clones, roughly 76% of which appear only once. The sample was PBMCs. These TCRs come from a middle-aged man in good health and CMV-seronegative.

The chain uses TRBV2 and TRBJ2-7, with 7 bases lining up with TRBD2. CDR3 length equals 15 residues. CDR1 and CDR2 from the germline V gene are SNHLY and FYNNEI. Unmatched junction bases numbered 11, after V lost 3 bases and J lost 6 bases. CDR3 region: CASSDLGGIRGEQYF. CDR3 nucleotides: TGTGCCAGCAGTGATCTGGGAGGGATTCGTGGCGAGCAGTACTTC.

The sample holds a few counts of this clone. This specimen includes other DNA sequences encoding the same CDR3. The chain carries TRBV5-6 and TRBJ2-3; unclear D gene. This CDR3 spans 13 amino acids. V was shortened by 2 bases and J by 3 bases, with 7 bases between the two germline ends. The germline V gene has CDR1 SGHDT and CDR2 YYEEEE. CDR3 residues: CASSFLGTDTQYF. The DNA of the CDR3 is TGTGCCAGCAGCTTTCTAGGTACAGATACGCAGTATTTT.

V and J are TRBV11-2 and TRBJ2-7; TRBD2 aligns across 11 bases. The J segment lost 6 bases and the V segment lost 5 bases, leaving 6 bases of the junction unmatched. CDR1 is SGHAT, CDR2 FQNNGV, per germline. This CDR3 contains 14 residues. The CDR3 DNA reads as TGTGCCAGCAGCCCGGGACTAGCGGCCTTCGAGCAGTACTTC. Amino acids: CASSPGLAAFEQYF.

The rearrangement links TRBV7-3 to TRBJ2-7, with 10 bases aligning to TRBD1. The J segment lost 4 bases and the V segment lost 6 bases, leaving 3 bases of the junction unmatched. The CDR3 runs to 13 residues. CDR1 is SGHTA, CDR2 FQGTGA, per germline. The CDR3 spells CASSRDRGYEQYF. Here the CDR3 DNA reads TGTGCCAGCAGTCGGGACAGGGGTTACGAGCAGTACTTC.

The chain couples TRBV7-9 to TRBJ2-5; 7 bases are a match to TRBD2. The DNA matches TRBJ2-7 better at its end, which makes the J call doubtful. There are 14 residues in the CDR3. From germline, CDR1 is SEHNR and CDR2 FQNEAQ (reference sequence). The CDR3 loop reads CASTVGGYHYEQYF. The CDR3 DNA follows: TGTGCCAGCACCGTGGGAGGGTATCACTACGAGCAGTACTTC.

This clone is labeled medium-sized. V is TRBV5-4 and J is TRBJ2-7; D is possibly TRBD2 (6 bases). This CDR3 is 13 amino acids long. V was pared by 4 bases and J by 4 bases, with 12 bases between. The germline V gene has CDR1 SGHNT and CDR2 YYREEE (reference sequence). DNA for the CDR3: TGTGCCAGCAGCCTAGCGAATGCTTACGAGCAGTACTTC. This translates into CASSLANAYEQYF.

The chain uses TRBV19 and TRBJ2-1, with 9 bases lining up with TRBD1. This CDR3 region has 15 residues. Trimming cost V 6 bases and J 1 base; bases outside gene matches: 4. Germline V CDR1 and CDR2: LNHDA, SQIVND (reference sequence). As DNA, the CDR3 is TGTGCCAGTAGAATCGGGACAGGGTCCTACAATGAGCAGTTCTTC. The encoded protein is CASRIGTGSYNEQFF. The whole variable domain, remainder taken from reference TRBV19 and TRBJ2-1, is DGGITQSPKYLFRKEGQNVTLSCEQNLNHDAMYWYRQDPGQGLRLIYYSQIVNDFQKGDIAEGYSVSREKKESFPLTVTSAQKNPTAFYLCASRIGTGSYNEQFFGPGTRLTVL.

V and J are TRBV21-1 and TRBJ2-5; TRBD1 is the table's D call and was not checked against the DNA. TRBV21-1 is labeled a pseudogene. The CDR3 runs to 14 residues. CDR3 amino acids: CASRVNRGQETQYF. The CDR3 DNA is TGTGCCAGCAGGGTAAACAGGGGACAAGAGACCCAGTACTTC.

The gene calls are TRBV7-9 and TRBJ2-5; 7 nucleotides line up with TRBD2. Germline CDR1 SEHNR, CDR2 FQNEAQ (reference sequence). The CDR3 has 15 amino acids. J was trimmed by 5 bases and V by 5 bases; bases with no gene match: 11. In DNA, the CDR3 is TGTGCCAGCAGCCTGTCGGCAGGGCGGGGGGAGACCCAGTACTTC. It is translated as CASSLSAGRGETQYF.

This clone was seen only a few times. The rearrangement joins TRBV9 to TRBJ2-5; D gene uncertain. Germline values: CDR1 SGDLS, CDR2 YYNGEE. V was trimmed by 0 bases and J by 1 base, leaving 13 bases between them. This CDR3 region has 16 residues. CDR3 DNA: TGTGCCAGCAGCGTAGGGCCGTCAGGTTTCCAAGAGACCCAGTACTTC. Its translation: CASSVGPSGFQETQYF.

This clone was seen a few times. The rearrangement joins TRBV4-3 to TRBJ1-2; no clear D gene. V dropped 4 bases and J dropped 2 bases, with 11 bases sitting between them. This CDR3 is built from 14 residues. Per germline, CDR1 LGHNA and CDR2 YSLEER. As DNA, the CDR3 is TGCGCCAGCAGCCGGGAGACGGACAACTATGGCTACACCTTC. This gives the protein CASSRETDNYGYTF.

The chain recombines TRBV7-9 with TRBJ2-2; TRBD2 matches at 11 bases. The CDR3 covers 14 residues. Germline V gene sequence: CDR1 SEHNR, CDR2 FQNEAQ (reference sequence). V shed 8 bases and J 7 bases; nucleotides not matched to a gene: 6. The CDR3 spells CASLSSGGHGELFF. Here the CDR3 DNA reads TGTGCCAGCCTATCTAGCGGGGGGCACGGGGAGCTGTTTTTT.

The J gene is TRBJ2-5, the V gene TRBV5-8, with 8 nucleotides matching TRBD2. After removal of 5 bases from V and 1 base from J, the junction contained 4 bases not matched to a gene. Germline CDR1 is SGHTS and CDR2 is YDEGEE. This CDR3 comprises 14 residues. Here the CDR3 DNA reads TGTGCCAGCAGGGTTAGCGGGATCCAAGAGACCCAGTACTTC. Residues: CASRVSGIQETQYF.

This clone has only one observation. The chain uses TRBV7-8 and TRBJ2-5, with TRBD1 matching 7 bases. The better agreement between TRBJ2-7 and the DNA end casts doubt on the J call. The germline V gene has CDR1 SGHVS and CDR2 FQNEAQ. The CDR3 extends over 15 amino acids. The DNA of the CDR3 is TGTGCCAGCAGCCCCCGGGGACAGACTTCCTACGAGCAGTACTTC. It translates to CASSPRGQTSYEQYF.

The chain couples TRBV5-4 to TRBJ2-3; 9 positions match TRBD2. The germline gives CDR1 SGHNT, CDR2 YYREEE (reference sequence). The V segment lost 1 base and the J segment 2 bases; nucleotides outside the gene matches: 5. The CDR3 extends over 16 amino acids. CDR3 in amino acids: CASSLFSGGITDTQYF. In DNA, the CDR3 is TGTGCCAGCAGCTTGTTTAGCGGGGGAATCACAGATACGCAGTATTTT.

As to this clone: The junction differs from germline at one of its ends, possibly a read error. The V gene is TRBV7-9, the J gene TRBJ2-7; weak D call: TRBD1 (5 bases). Germline CDR1 and CDR2: SEHNR and FQNEAQ (reference sequence). There are 14 residues in the CDR3. Here the CDR3 reads CSSSSAGFTYEQYF. The DNA of the CDR3 is TGTTCCAGCAGCTCCGCAGGGTTTACCTACGAGCAGTACTTC.

The chain couples TRBV19 to TRBJ1-6; possibly TRBD1 for D (5 bases). The CDR3 has 13 residues. Trimming removed 8 bases at V and 8 bases at J, with 13 bases between. The germline gives CDR1 LNHDA, CDR2 SQIVND (reference sequence). The CDR3 DNA follows: TGTGCCAGTCGTTGGGGGGAGTATTCACCCCTCCACTTT. This gives the protein CASRWGEYSPLHF.

The CDR3 DNA sequence: TGTGCCAGCAGTTTATTAGGGACAGGGTCCTACGAGCAGTACTTC. Protein: CASSLLGTGSYEQYF. V and J are TRBV28 and TRBJ2-7; 9 positions match TRBD1. The CDR3 totals 15 residues. Germline loops: CDR1 MDHEN, CDR2 SYDVKM. V shed 1 base, J shed 1 base, and the junction held 2 bases outside the gene matches.

The rearrangement uses TRBV7-2 and TRBJ1-2; maybe TRBD1 (6 bases). From germline, CDR1 is SGHTA and CDR2 FQGNSA. Trimming pared 0 bases from V and 4 bases from J, leaving 15 bases between. There are 16 residues in the CDR3. The CDR3 bases are TGTGCCAGCAGCTTAGCCTCCCAGGGGCTCGGCTATGGCTACACCTTC. Its protein product is CASSLASQGLGYGYTF. Variable domain in full (rest from reference TRBV7-2 and TRBJ1-2): GAGVSQSPSNKVTEKGKDVELRCDPISGHTALYWYRQSLGQGLEFLIYFQGNSAPDKSGLPSDRFSAERTGGSVSTLTIQRTQQEDSAVYLCASSLASQGLGYGYTFGSGTRLTVV.

The V call is TRBV11-2, the J call TRBJ2-5, with D possibly TRBD2 on 5 matching bases. CDR1 and CDR2 from the germline V gene are SGHAT and FQNNGV. V was shortened by 2 bases and J by 5 bases, with 9 bases between the two germline ends. The CDR3 is 13 amino acids. The CDR3 reads CASSLWERETQYF. DNA for the CDR3: TGTGCCAGCAGCTTATGGGAGAGGGAGACCCAGTACTTC.

The chain recombines TRBV5-1 with TRBJ2-5; D uncertain. TRBJ2-7 explains the end of the DNA better; the J call may be wrong. Germline V gene sequence: CDR1 SGHRS, CDR2 YFSETQ. The CDR3 totals 13 residues. DNA for the CDR3: TGCGCCAGCAGCCCGACCGGGTTGTACGAGCAGTACTTC. Protein product: CASSPTGLYEQYF.

The chain has TRBV28 and TRBJ2-3, with 7 bases aligning to TRBD2. Germline trimming cut 2 bases from V and 4 bases from J; bases unmatched to any gene: 0. Germline CDR1 reads MDHEN; CDR2 reads SYDVKM. The CDR3 sequence is 13 residues long. The CDR3 DNA follows: TGTGCCAGCAGTTTACGGGAGGCAGATACGCAGTATTTT. This gives the protein CASSLREADTQYF.

In this sample, this clone turned up a few times. The J gene is TRBJ1-2, the V gene TRBV2, with a possible D match to TRBD1 (5 bases). Germline V CDR1 and CDR2: SNHLY, FYNNEI. V was clipped by 6 bases and J by 4 bases, with 9 bases between them. The CDR3 has 12 residues. Here the CDR3 reads CASRTDGYGYTF. Here the CDR3 DNA reads TGTGCCAGCAGGACAGATGGCTATGGCTACACCTTC.

V is TRBV7-9 and J is TRBJ2-1, with 13 positions matching TRBD2. The ends lost 2 bases at V and 5 bases at J; junction bases unmatched: 3. Germline loops: CDR1 SEHNR, CDR2 FQNEAQ (reference sequence). The CDR3 consists of 16 residues. The CDR3 DNA follows: TGTGCCAGCAGCTTATCGGGACTAGCGGGGCACAATGAGCAGTTCTTC. Encoded protein: CASSLSGLAGHNEQFF.

The rearrangement links TRBV27 to TRBJ2-7; a possible D gene is TRBD1 (5 bases). This CDR3 comprises 15 residues. Germline CDR1 is MNHEY and CDR2 is SMNVEV (reference sequence). V shed 2 bases and J shed 2 bases, with 13 bases lying between them. CDR3 DNA sequence: TGTGCCAGCAGTTTACAGAGACAGACGGCCTACGAGCAGTACTTC. Encoded protein: CASSLQRQTAYEQYF.

V is TRBV7-7 and J is TRBJ2-3; a weak D match, TRBD2 (7 bases). With 6 bases removed from V and 4 bases from J, the gap between germline ends came to 14 bases. Looked up from germline, CDR1 is SSHAT and CDR2 is FNYEAQ (reference sequence). CDR3 length: 14 residues. The CDR3 loop reads CASSSGGGADTQYF. The CDR3 DNA reads as TGTGCCAGCAGTAGCGGAGGGGGGGCAGATACGCAGTATTTT.

The genes are TRBV7-2 and TRBJ2-6, with 10 positions matching TRBD1. The CDR3 is 19 residues long. The ends lost 5 bases at V and 1 base at J; junction bases unmatched: 11. The germline V gene encodes CDR1 SGHTA and CDR2 FQGNSA. CDR3 amino acids: CASSHKTGGEGSGANVLTF. CDR3 DNA: TGTGCCAGCAGCCACAAGACAGGGGGCGAGGGTTCTGGGGCCAACGTCCTGACTTTC.